The T cell receptor beta chain under discussion was sequenced for a study of CD8+CD57+ T cells in acquired aplastic anemia. Overall study: Isolated CD4+ and CD8+ cells, once sorted, yielded DNA averaging roughly 3 ug. There were some 9.8 million reads, on average, for CD4+ cells from healthy donors.

Germline loops: CDR1 SEHNR, CDR2 FQNEAQ (reference sequence). The germline V and J ends were trimmed by 3 bases and 10 bases, with 13 bases remaining between them. CDR3 length: 13 amino acids. The template for TCR beta VDJ and CDR3 sequence profiling was genomic DNA. TCRdb used MiXCR to reprocess the reads, holding one entry per CDR3 protein. Here the sample spans around 190,000 distinct CDR3 sequences, 61% being singletons. Overall study findings and caveats: Between patients and controls, about 30 CD8+ CDR3 sequences were found in common. For CD8+ Simpson's diversity, patients and controls showed no significant difference.

About this clonotype: The antigen is undetermined.

The chain links TRBV7-9 to TRBJ2-1; the D is unclear. The sequence came from a human donor in good health. What was sequenced was sorted CD4+, CD8+, or CD8+CD57+ T cells (not recorded which) from PBMCs. The CDR3 sequence: CASSLAQPGEQFF. The CDR3 DNA follows: TGTGCCAGCAGCTTGGCACAGCCCGGCGAGCAGTTCTTC.